Presented here are 8 T cell receptor beta chains from one specimen sequenced in a study of immune evolution from preneoplasia to lung adenocarcinoma. Data came from immunoSEQ multiplex PCR; TCRdb stores just in-frame clones and leaves some out. The sample shows several thousand clones, around 85% of them seen only once. Sequenced sample: FFPE invasive lung adenocarcinoma tissue. The receptors derive from a person aged 55 to 75 with lung adenocarcinoma.

The V call is TRBV6-1, the J call TRBJ2-1; D possibly matches TRBD1 or TRBD2 (6 bases each). Deletions cut 2 bases from V and 3 bases from J, with 14 bases between. CDR1 MNHNS and CDR2 SASEGT come from the germline V gene. The CDR3 is 16 residues long. CDR3 sequence: CASSERGAGDYNEQFF. CDR3 sequence (DNA): TGTGCCAGCAGTGAAAGGGGGGCAGGGGACTACAATGAGCAGTTCTTC.

A single count supports this clone. V gene TRBV5-5 combines with J gene TRBJ2-5, with unresolved D. Germline lookup yields CDR1 SGHKS and CDR2 YYEKEE (reference sequence). V dropped 3 bases and J dropped 2 bases, with 11 bases sitting between them. The CDR3 is 14 residues long. The CDR3 protein is CASSSSRLQETQYF. The CDR3 bases are TGTGCCAGCAGCTCCTCCCGGCTACAAGAGACCCAGTACTTC. Full variable domain (outside the CDR3, taken from reference TRBV5-5 and TRBJ2-5): DAGVTQSPTHLIKTRGQQVTLRCSPISGHKSVSWYQQVLGQGPQFIFQYYEKEERGRGNFPDRFSARQFPNYSSELNVNALLLGDSALYLCASSSSRLQETQYFGPGTRLLVL.

The chain carries TRBV4-2 and TRBJ2-5; no clear D gene. V was trimmed by 0 bases and J by 5 bases, leaving 7 bases between them. The CDR3 is 13 amino acids. Germline V gene data show CDR1 as LGHNA and CDR2 as YNFKEQ. The CDR3 loop reads CASSQDPGETQYF. CDR3 nucleotide sequence: TGTGCCAGCAGCCAAGACCCTGGGGAGACCCAGTACTTC.

The V call is TRBV7-2, the J call TRBJ2-7; 7 nucleotides agree with TRBD1. This CDR3 region has 16 residues. CDR1 and CDR2 (germline): SGHTA, FQGNSA. V lost 5 bases to trimming and J lost 0 bases; unmatched junction nucleotides: 10. The DNA of the CDR3 is TGTACCAGCAGCGCGACCGGGACAGAACACTCCTACGAGCAGTACTTC. Its translation: CTSSATGTEHSYEQYF.

This clone was recorded only once. The V gene is TRBV29-1, the J gene TRBJ1-1; D might be TRBD1 (5 bases). V was clipped by 5 bases and J by 8 bases, with 15 bases between them. CDR3 length: 12 residues. From germline, CDR1 is SQVTM and CDR2 ANQGSEA. The CDR3 here is CSVRGSYFEAFF. The CDR3 nucleotides are TGCAGCGTTCGGGGCTCCTACTTCGAAGCTTTCTTT. The variable domain in full, with the rest retrieved from reference TRBV29-1 and TRBJ1-1, is SAVISQKPSRDICQRGTSLTIQCQVDSQVTMMFWYRQQPGQSLTLIATANQGSEATYESGFVIDKFPISRPNLTFSTLTVSNMSPEDSSIYLCSVRGSYFEAFFGQGTRLTVV.

This clone was seen more than once but under ten times. The chain has TRBV10-3 and TRBJ1-3, with D unresolved. The V end was cut by 3 bases, the J end by 7 bases, with 13 bases between. This CDR3 contains 14 residues. The germline V gene has CDR1 ENHRY and CDR2 SYGVKD. The CDR3 protein is CAISDLLPRNTIYF. For the CDR3, the DNA is TGTGCCATCAGTGACCTTCTCCCGAGGAACACCATATATTTT.

This rearrangement joins TRBV19 to TRBJ1-1; D ambiguous. Per the germline V gene, CDR1 is LNHDA and CDR2 is SQIVND (reference sequence). CDR3 length: 14 residues. V was pared by 4 bases and J by 3 bases, with 12 bases between. CDR3 protein: CASSTRRMDTEAFF. The CDR3 DNA reads TGTGCCAGTAGTACCCGGAGAATGGACACTGAAGCTTTCTTT.

The chain links TRBV2 to TRBJ1-1, with 7 bases fitting TRBD1. The V and J ends lost 5 bases and 2 bases, in that order; junction bases with no gene match: 8. CDR1 is SNHLY and CDR2 is FYNNEI in the germline V gene. This CDR3 region has 15 residues. CDR3 loop: CASSSSGQRNTEAFF. In DNA, the CDR3 is TGTGCCAGCAGTTCCTCGGGACAGCGAAACACTGAAGCTTTCTTT.